This entry lists 10 T cell receptor beta chains sequenced from one sample in a study of cytomegalovirus exposure and HLA in healthy donors. This PCR relied on a set of 60 Vbeta primers and 13 Jbeta primers. Method: immunoSEQ multiplex PCR; TCRdb's copy keeps in-frame clones and lacks some. Here the sample spans 150,000 or so clones, more than 65% being singletons. Sequencing used PBMCs. The receptors stem from a man between 45 and 60 years old in good health and CMV-seropositive.

The chain couples TRBV7-2 to TRBJ2-1; the match to TRBD2 covers 11 bases. The CDR3 runs to 17 residues. V lost 4 bases and J lost 4; bases outside the gene matches: 9. Germline loops: CDR1 SGHTA, CDR2 FQGNSA. The CDR3 is CASSSQTSGAFYNEQFF. The CDR3 DNA is TGTGCCAGCAGCTCCCAGACTAGCGGGGCTTTTTACAATGAGCAGTTCTTC.

J is TRBJ2-5 and V is TRBV4-1; 8 bases fit TRBD2. With V trimmed by 0 bases and J by 1 base, 7 bases remained unmatched. Germline V gene sequence: CDR1 MGHRA, CDR2 YSYEKL. The CDR3 extends over 17 amino acids. The CDR3 spells CASSQDQASGPQETQYF. CDR3 DNA: TGCGCCAGCAGCCAAGACCAGGCTAGCGGGCCCCAAGAGACCCAGTACTTC.

In this sample, this clone is medium-sized. The rearrangement uses TRBV4-2 and TRBJ2-7; D might be TRBD2 (7 bases). Germline V lookup: CDR1 LGHNA, CDR2 YNFKEQ. The CDR3 runs to 16 residues. Trimming removed 3 bases at V and 2 bases at J, with 17 bases between. The CDR3 DNA is TGTGCCAGCAGCCAGTCGAGGGGCGGGGGCGCCTACGAGCAGTACTTC. It encodes CASSQSRGGGAYEQYF.

The J gene is TRBJ2-7, the V gene TRBV5-1, with 9 bases that match TRBD1. Germline CDR1 and CDR2: SGHRS and YFSETQ. The V gene end was trimmed by 4 bases and the J gene end by 3 bases; junction bases not matched to a gene: 14. CDR3 size: 17 residues. The CDR3 spells CASSVHKRTGADYEQYF. In DNA, the CDR3 is TGCGCCAGCAGCGTTCATAAACGGACAGGGGCCGACTACGAGCAGTACTTC.

The chain carries TRBV19 and TRBJ2-1; 8 bases are a match to TRBD2. The J segment lost 5 bases and the V segment lost 5 bases, leaving 8 bases of the junction unmatched. The CDR3 is 15 residues long. The germline V gene encodes CDR1 LNHDA and CDR2 SQIVND (reference sequence). The CDR3 bases are TGTGCCAGTAGTTTAGGGGAGCGGGGGCACAATGAGCAGTTCTTC. This sequence encodes CASSLGERGHNEQFF.

Only one count was recorded for this clone. The gene calls are TRBV6-8 and TRBJ2-2; 7 positions match TRBD2. Germline V gives CDR1 MNHGY, CDR2 SAAAGT. The CDR3 has 18 residues. The J segment lost 4 bases and the V segment lost 0 bases, leaving 11 bases of the junction unmatched. CDR3 protein: CASSYSGPAGTGTGELFF. The DNA for the CDR3 is TGTGCCAGCAGTTACTCGGGACCAGCGGGAACGGGCACCGGGGAGCTGTTTTTT.

The chain recombines TRBV29-1 with TRBJ1-1; the match to TRBD1 covers 8 bases. CDR1 is SQVTM, CDR2 ANQGSEA, per germline. Germline trimming cut 7 bases from V and 0 bases from J; bases unmatched to any gene: 7. The length of the CDR3 is 14 residues. The CDR3 sequence is CSALRTGMNTEAFF. In nucleotides, the CDR3 is TGCAGCGCCCTTCGGACAGGGATGAACACTGAAGCTTTCTTT.

The chain recombines TRBV2 with TRBJ2-7; the match to TRBD2 covers 10 bases. The germline gives CDR1 SNHLY, CDR2 FYNNEI. This CDR3 region has 15 residues. J gave up 4 bases and V 2 bases, and 5 bases lay outside the gene matches. In DNA form, the CDR3 reads TGTGCCAGCAGTGAAACTAGCGGGACCTCTTACGAGCAGTACTTC. Its translation is CASSETSGTSYEQYF.

This clone was found a few times. The CDR3 loop reads CASSLALGQLYTEAFF. The CDR3 nucleotides read TGTGCCAGCAGCTTGGCCCTGGGACAGCTCTACACTGAAGCTTTCTTT. The V gene is TRBV5-8, the J gene TRBJ1-1; 7 bases align to TRBD1. The CDR3 loop spans 16 amino acids. CDR1 SGHTS and CDR2 YDEGEE come from the germline V gene. The ends lost 0 bases at V and 3 bases at J; junction bases unmatched: 8.

This chain links TRBV7-9 with TRBJ2-3; D is unresolved. CDR3 length: 14 amino acids. Trimming left V 1 base short and J 4 bases short, with 9 bases between. The germline CDR1 and CDR2 sequences are SEHNR and FQNEAQ (reference sequence). The CDR3 protein is CASSLGMRSDTQYF. CDR3 bases: TGTGCCAGCAGCTTAGGGATGAGGTCAGATACGCAGTATTTT.